The rows below give T cell receptor beta chains drawn from one sample of a study of CD8 T cells in Susac syndrome. TCRdb redid the calling of the immunoSEQ multiplex PCR reads with MiXCR, one entry per CDR3 protein. This sample carries some 100,000 distinct CDR3 sequences, approximately 93% of them seen once, and the ten largest clones take about 0.087%. Sequencing input: CD4+ T cells from PBMCs. The receptors come from a human donor with multiple sclerosis. CDR3s include the opening cysteine and the closing phenylalanine or tryptophan. D genes are given only for firm matches. Size values are once, few and many counts, or a class for expanded clones, and some rows have none.

J gene | V gene | D gene | clone size | CDR3 protein | CDR3 DNA
TRBJ1-2 | TRBV30 | . | . | CACPIEGGGCTF | TGTGCCTGCCCCATCGAGGGTGGAGGCTGCACCTTC
TRBJ1-2 | TRBV19 | TRBD1 | once | CASSAPGTGEGWNGYTF | TGTGCCAGTAGTGCCCCCGGGACAGGGGAGGGATGGAATGGCTACACCTTC
TRBJ2-7 | TRBV12-3/TRBV12-4 | . | . | CASSLSATYEQYF | TGTGCCAGCAGTTTATCAGCGACCTACGAGCAGTACTTC
TRBJ1-4 | TRBV3-1 | TRBD1 | . | CASSHSDRLNEKLFF | TGTGCCAGCAGCCATTCGGACAGGCTTAATGAAAAACTGTTTTTT
TRBJ1-2 | TRBV7-2 | . | . | CASSLAGQAVGYTF | TGTGCCAGCAGCTTAGCGGGTCAGGCAGTAGGCTACACCTTC
TRBJ2-7 | TRBV7-9 | . | . | CASSLVKGPPYEQYF | TGTGCCAGCAGCTTAGTGAAGGGGCCCCCCTACGAGCAGTACTTC
TRBJ2-7 | TRBV20-1 | . | . | CSATDRFIYEQYF | TGCAGTGCAACCGACAGGTTTATCTACGAGCAGTACTTC
TRBJ2-2 | TRBV7-9 | . | . | CASSLPNTGELFF | TGTGCCAGCAGCCTTCCGAACACCGGGGAGCTGTTTTTT
TRBJ2-1 | TRBV4-3 | . | . | CASSQGLAANEQFF | TGCGCCAGCAGCCAAGGCCTAGCTGCCAATGAGCAGTTCTTC
TRBJ1-2 | TRBV7-9 | . | . | CASSDGQRYGYTF | TGTGCCAGCAGCGATGGACAGCGCTATGGCTACACCTTC
TRBJ2-7 | TRBV10-3 | TRBD1 | . | CAISESGTGGYEQYF | TGTGCCATCAGTGAGTCGGGGACAGGGGGCTACGAGCAGTACTTC